Listed below are T cell receptor beta chains from one sample, sequenced in a study of post-analysis software for immune sequencing data. TCRdb re-called the PCR reads through MiXCR, storing one row per CDR3 protein. The profile covers approximately 730,000 distinct CDR3 sequences, with more than 45% appearing a single time and roughly 5% taken by the ten largest. Sample: blood. These receptors were taken from a girl under 18 with multiple sclerosis. CDR3s include the opening cysteine and the closing phenylalanine or tryptophan. The D gene is left open where the match is weak. The size of a clone is reported for some rows only, either as once, few or many, or as a class for expanded clones.

d_call: TRBD1; clone_size: -; j_call: TRBJ2-3; v_call: TRBV12-3/TRBV12-4; cdr3_nt: TGTGCCAGCAGTCTATCCCCGGGACAGATTACAGATACGCAGTATTTT; cdr3_aa: CASSLSPGQITDTQYF
d_call: TRBD1; clone_size: -; j_call: TRBJ2-3; v_call: TRBV12-3/TRBV12-4; cdr3_nt: TGTGCCAGCAGACGGACAGGGGGCGCAACAGATACGCAGTATTTT; cdr3_aa: CASRRTGGATDTQYF
d_call: TRBD1; clone_size: -; j_call: TRBJ1-6; v_call: TRBV11-2; cdr3_nt: TGTGCCAGCAGGACAGGGACAGTTAATTCACCCCTCCACTTT; cdr3_aa: CASRTGTVNSPLHF
d_call: TRBD2; clone_size: -; j_call: TRBJ2-7; v_call: TRBV20-1; cdr3_nt: TGCAGTGCTCCTTCCTGGGAGGGGATTTACAATGAGCAGTACTTC; cdr3_aa: CSAPSWEGIYNEQYF
d_call: -; clone_size: -; j_call: TRBJ2-5; v_call: TRBV3-1; cdr3_nt: TGTGCCAGCAGCCAAGAGGTAGGGGGGCGGCAGTACTTC; cdr3_aa: CASSQEVGGRQYF
d_call: -; clone_size: -; j_call: TRBJ2-1; v_call: TRBV7-2; cdr3_nt: TGTGCCAGCAGCTTAGTGGGCGGGGCCCGAACTTACAATGAGCAGTTCTTC; cdr3_aa: CASSLVGGARTYNEQFF
d_call: TRBD2; clone_size: -; j_call: TRBJ2-7; v_call: TRBV9; cdr3_nt: TGTGCCAGCAGCGGAGAAGGGACTAGCGGGCCCTCCTACGAGCAGTACTTC; cdr3_aa: CASSGEGTSGPSYEQYF
d_call: -; clone_size: few; j_call: TRBJ2-5; v_call: TRBV5-5; cdr3_nt: TGTGCCAGCGCCCCGGGTTGGGCGGGGAGAACAACATACCAAGAGACCCAGTACTTC; cdr3_aa: CASAPGWAGRTTYQETQYF
d_call: -; clone_size: -; j_call: TRBJ2-1; v_call: TRBV7-2; cdr3_nt: TGTGCCAGCAGCTTTTTGACAGGGAGGAATGAGCAGTTCTTC; cdr3_aa: CASSFLTGRNEQFF
d_call: -; clone_size: -; j_call: TRBJ2-1; v_call: TRBV2; cdr3_nt: TGTGCCAGCAACGAGATGACTAAGCAGTTCTTC; cdr3_aa: CASNEMTKQFF
d_call: TRBD2; clone_size: -; j_call: TRBJ2-1; v_call: TRBV12-3/TRBV12-4; cdr3_nt: TGTGCCAGCAGTTTGGCGGGAGGGCCTCCAGATGAGCAGTTCTTC; cdr3_aa: CASSLAGGPPDEQFF
d_call: TRBD2; clone_size: -; j_call: TRBJ2-1; v_call: TRBV9; cdr3_nt: TGTGCCAGCAGCGTAGAATTAGGGGTAGGCGGGAGTGGGTACAATGAGCAGTTCTTC; cdr3_aa: CASSVELGVGGSGYNEQFF
d_call: TRBD1; clone_size: -; j_call: TRBJ1-2; v_call: TRBV6-1; cdr3_nt: TGTGCCAGCAGTGAGAGGGACAGGTCGTACTATGACTACACCTTC; cdr3_aa: CASSERDRSYYDYTF
d_call: -; clone_size: -; j_call: TRBJ2-3; v_call: TRBV11-2; cdr3_nt: TGTGCCAGCAGCTTAAGTCCGGGAGACCCAGATACGCAGTATTTT; cdr3_aa: CASSLSPGDPDTQYF
d_call: TRBD1; clone_size: few; j_call: TRBJ1-2; v_call: TRBV3-1; cdr3_nt: TGTGCCAGCAGCCAAGACAGCGGGGACCAGCCAGGGGGCTATGGCTACACCTTC; cdr3_aa: CASSQDSGDQPGGYGYTF
d_call: -; clone_size: few; j_call: TRBJ2-5; v_call: TRBV14; cdr3_nt: TGTGCCAGCAGCCAAGCTCGCCTTGAGACCCAGTACTTC; cdr3_aa: CASSQARLETQYF
d_call: -; clone_size: few; j_call: TRBJ2-3; v_call: TRBV7-6; cdr3_nt: TGTGCCAGCAGCGACCCTTTAGCAAGCACAGATACGCAGTATTTT; cdr3_aa: CASSDPLASTDTQYF
d_call: TRBD1; clone_size: once; j_call: TRBJ1-1; v_call: TRBV5-6; cdr3_nt: TGTGCCAGCAGCGTGGACGACAGGGGTAGGGGTCCTGAAGCTTTCTTT; cdr3_aa: CASSVDDRGRGPEAFF
d_call: -; clone_size: few; j_call: TRBJ1-6; v_call: TRBV9; cdr3_nt: TGTGCCAGCAGCGTAGAGGCGGCCAGGCGGAATTCACCCCTCCACTTT; cdr3_aa: CASSVEAARRNSPLHF
d_call: TRBD1; clone_size: -; j_call: TRBJ2-7; v_call: TRBV5-1; cdr3_nt: TGCGCCAGCAGCTTGCAACCGGGACAGGCCTCCTACGAGCAGTACTTC; cdr3_aa: CASSLQPGQASYEQYF
d_call: TRBD1; clone_size: few; j_call: TRBJ2-5; v_call: TRBV12-3/TRBV12-4; cdr3_nt: TGTGCCAGCAGCGCCCGGGACAGGGGGTGGGAGACCCAGTACTTC; cdr3_aa: CASSARDRGWETQYF
d_call: TRBD1; clone_size: few; j_call: TRBJ1-5; v_call: TRBV6-5; cdr3_nt: TGTGCCAGCAGTGGGGGACAGAATAATCAGCCCCAGCATTTT; cdr3_aa: CASSGGQNNQPQHF
d_call: TRBD1; clone_size: -; j_call: TRBJ2-7; v_call: TRBV20-1; cdr3_nt: TGCAGTGCTAGAAGTGGAGGGACAGGGACCTACGAGCAGTACTTC; cdr3_aa: CSARSGGTGTYEQYF
d_call: TRBD2; clone_size: -; j_call: TRBJ2-1; v_call: TRBV27; cdr3_nt: TGTGCCAGCAGTGGTGGACTAGCGGGTTTCTACAATGAGCAGTTCTTC; cdr3_aa: CASSGGLAGFYNEQFF
d_call: -; clone_size: few; j_call: TRBJ2-1; v_call: TRBV12-3/TRBV12-4; cdr3_nt: TGTGCCAGCAGTTGGGACCCATGGAATGAGCAGTTCTTC; cdr3_aa: CASSWDPWNEQFF
d_call: TRBD2; clone_size: -; j_call: TRBJ2-1; v_call: TRBV4-3; cdr3_nt: TGCGCCAGCAGCCAAGGGGTACTAGCGGGAGGACGCTACAATGAGCAGTTCTTC; cdr3_aa: CASSQGVLAGGRYNEQFF
d_call: TRBD1; clone_size: -; j_call: TRBJ2-1; v_call: TRBV6-1; cdr3_nt: TGTGCCAGCAGTGAAGAATGGGGACAGGGAAACCACAATGAGCAGTTCTTC; cdr3_aa: CASSEEWGQGNHNEQFF
d_call: -; clone_size: -; j_call: TRBJ2-7; v_call: TRBV20-1; cdr3_nt: TGCAGTGCTAGAGATCGCTTAGAGCCCTACGAGCAGTACTTC; cdr3_aa: CSARDRLEPYEQYF
d_call: -; clone_size: few; j_call: TRBJ2-5; v_call: TRBV5-1; cdr3_nt: TGCGCCAGCAGCTTAGTCCCCGAGGGGCAGTACTTC; cdr3_aa: CASSLVPEGQYF
d_call: -; clone_size: once; j_call: TRBJ2-7; v_call: TRBV20-1; cdr3_nt: TGCAGTGCTAGAGGGCCAGGAGGATTCTCTTACGAGCAGTACTTC; cdr3_aa: CSARGPGGFSYEQYF
d_call: -; clone_size: few; j_call: TRBJ2-1; v_call: TRBV27; cdr3_nt: TGTGCCAGCATATCCTTGGGGGGGCTAGCGAGCAATGAGCAGTTCTTC; cdr3_aa: CASISLGGLASNEQFF
d_call: TRBD1; clone_size: few; j_call: TRBJ2-7; v_call: TRBV28; cdr3_nt: TGTGCCAGCACCTTACTACGGGACAGGTGGCACGAGCAGTACTTC; cdr3_aa: CASTLLRDRWHEQYF
d_call: -; clone_size: -; j_call: TRBJ2-5; v_call: TRBV6-1; cdr3_nt: TGTGCCAGCAGTGAAGTATTCGCGCGGGAGACCCAGTACTTC; cdr3_aa: CASSEVFARETQYF
d_call: -; clone_size: -; j_call: TRBJ2-5; v_call: TRBV2; cdr3_nt: TGTGCCAGCCGGAGGGGGACAGAATATGAGCAGTACTTC; cdr3_aa: CASRRGTEYEQYF
d_call: -; clone_size: -; j_call: TRBJ2-1; v_call: TRBV20-1; cdr3_nt: TGCAGTGCTAACGGACTACCTTACAATGAGCAGTTCTTC; cdr3_aa: CSANGLPYNEQFF
d_call: TRBD1; clone_size: -; j_call: TRBJ1-1; v_call: TRBV7-9; cdr3_nt: TGTGCCAGCAGCTCACCGGGACAGGGGAGTAAGGGCACTGAAGCTTTCTTT; cdr3_aa: CASSSPGQGSKGTEAFF
d_call: -; clone_size: -; j_call: TRBJ2-2; v_call: TRBV12-3/TRBV12-4; cdr3_nt: TGTGCCAGCAGTTTTTGGGGCGGGGAGCTGTTTTTT; cdr3_aa: CASSFWGGELFF
d_call: -; clone_size: -; j_call: TRBJ2-1; v_call: TRBV3-1; cdr3_nt: TGTGCCAGCAGCCAAGATCGAGTAGCGGCGCAGTTCTTC; cdr3_aa: CASSQDRVAAQFF
d_call: -; clone_size: few; j_call: TRBJ2-5; v_call: TRBV5-6; cdr3_nt: TGTGCCAGCAGCTTCTACAGCCTGATCCAAGAGACCCAGTACTTC; cdr3_aa: CASSFYSLIQETQYF
d_call: -; clone_size: -; j_call: TRBJ2-1; v_call: TRBV7-8; cdr3_nt: TGTGCCAGCAGCTTAGGCCTTAGGCAGTTCTTC; cdr3_aa: CASSLGLRQFF
d_call: -; clone_size: few; j_call: TRBJ2-5; v_call: TRBV18; cdr3_nt: TGTGCCAGCTCGCAGAAGGGGGTCGAGACCCAGTACTTC; cdr3_aa: CASSQKGVETQYF
d_call: TRBD1; clone_size: few; j_call: TRBJ2-7; v_call: TRBV5-1; cdr3_nt: TGCGCCAGCAGCTTGGACCCGGACAGGCCCTGGGAGCAGTACTTC; cdr3_aa: CASSLDPDRPWEQYF
d_call: -; clone_size: -; j_call: TRBJ2-5; v_call: TRBV27; cdr3_nt: TGTGCCAGCAGTACCGAAATCACGGGGGAGACCCAGTACTTC; cdr3_aa: CASSTEITGETQYF
d_call: -; clone_size: few; j_call: TRBJ2-3; v_call: TRBV6-5; cdr3_nt: TGTGCCAGCAGTTCATCCACAGGGTTGGATACGCAGTATTTT; cdr3_aa: CASSSSTGLDTQYF
d_call: TRBD2; clone_size: -; j_call: TRBJ2-1; v_call: TRBV27; cdr3_nt: TGTGCCAGCAACCAAAATAGCGGGACCCAGTTCTTC; cdr3_aa: CASNQNSGTQFF
d_call: -; clone_size: -; j_call: TRBJ1-1; v_call: TRBV20-1; cdr3_nt: TGCAGTGCTAGAGGGGGTTTGGACATGAGGAACACTGAAGCTTTCTTT; cdr3_aa: CSARGGLDMRNTEAFF
d_call: -; clone_size: few; j_call: TRBJ2-7; v_call: TRBV9; cdr3_nt: TGTGCCAGCAGCGTAGGTCAGCTCCCCCACGAGCAGTACTTC; cdr3_aa: CASSVGQLPHEQYF
d_call: TRBD2; clone_size: -; j_call: TRBJ2-7; v_call: TRBV28; cdr3_nt: TGTGCCAGCAGTCCCCTGACTAGCGGGAGGGGTGAGCAGTACTTC; cdr3_aa: CASSPLTSGRGEQYF
d_call: TRBD1; clone_size: few; j_call: TRBJ2-7; v_call: TRBV7-9; cdr3_nt: TGTGCCAGCAGCTTTATTCGGACAGGGTCATCCTACGAGCAGTACTTC; cdr3_aa: CASSFIRTGSSYEQYF
d_call: TRBD2; clone_size: few; j_call: TRBJ2-5; v_call: TRBV6-2/TRBV6-3; cdr3_nt: TGTGCCAGCAGTTACTCAGGGGCGGGAGCCCGTGAGACCCAGTACTTC; cdr3_aa: CASSYSGAGARETQYF
d_call: -; clone_size: few; j_call: TRBJ2-5; v_call: TRBV7-2; cdr3_nt: TGTGCCAGCAGCCCTTACCAGGAAACGGGGACCCAGTACTTC; cdr3_aa: CASSPYQETGTQYF
d_call: -; clone_size: -; j_call: TRBJ1-2; v_call: TRBV20-1; cdr3_nt: TGCAGTGCTAACAGGGACTTGAACTATGGCTACACCTTC; cdr3_aa: CSANRDLNYGYTF
d_call: TRBD2; clone_size: -; j_call: TRBJ2-1; v_call: TRBV27; cdr3_nt: TGTGCCAGCAGCGGACTAGCGGGAGGTACATTTTATAGGATGTATGAGCAGTTCTTC; cdr3_aa: CASSGLAGGTFYRMYEQFF
d_call: -; clone_size: -; j_call: TRBJ1-6; v_call: TRBV20-1; cdr3_nt: TGCAGTGCTACCAGAGGGTCACCCCTCCACTTT; cdr3_aa: CSATRGSPLHF
d_call: -; clone_size: -; j_call: TRBJ2-5; v_call: TRBV12-3/TRBV12-4; cdr3_nt: TGTGCCAGCAGTAGGGACTTTCAGAAGCAGTACTTC; cdr3_aa: CASSRDFQKQYF